A single sample gave rise to the 27 T cell receptor beta chains below, sequenced in a study of tumor and adjacent non-tumor tissue in lung cancer listed by TCRdb under 2018. Library creation used multiplex PCR. The run used an Illumina HiSeq 2500. TCRbeta libraries were built by three rounds of nested PCR using primers (Table S4), following protocols modified from ARM-PCR. TCRdb reran the public reads through fastp at Q25 and MiXCR, keeping productive beta chains. Rows merge per CDR3 protein into single entries with the most common DNA and genes. This sample is represented by over 100,000 distinct CDR3 sequences; more than 60% of them were singletons. Clones ranked in the top ten supply 37% of the sample. RNA was extracted from bulk unsorted tissue and checked for quality with a NanoDrop ND-1000 and an Agilent 2100. The material sequenced was lung tumor tissue. The receptors here all came from a woman between 55 and 75 years old with non-small cell lung cancer.

In the case of this clonotype: An end of the junction differs from the germline gene, which may be a read error. This chain links TRBV6-5 with TRBJ2-5; 9 bases fit TRBD2. The CDR3 has 15 residues. Germline loops: CDR1 MNHEY, CDR2 SVGAGI. The CDR3 DNA is TGTGCCAGCTGTTACTCGGGGCGGGGGGGAGAGACCCACTACTTC. This sequence encodes CASCYSGRGGETHYF.

As for this clonotype: One end of the junction does not line up with germline, which may come from a read error. The chain uses TRBV5-4 and TRBJ2-7; D possibly matches TRBD1 or TRBD2 (5 bases each). The CDR3 totals 15 residues. Germline V lookup: CDR1 SGHNT, CDR2 YYREEE (reference sequence). In DNA, the CDR3 is TGTGCCAGCAGCTTTTCGGGGACGGTCACCTACGAGCAGAACTTC. The encoded protein is CASSFSGTVTYEQNF.

This clonotype was counted at least ten times. The chain recombines TRBV20-1 with TRBJ1-4; TRBD1 agrees at 7 bases. The J segment lost 1 base and the V segment lost 3 bases, leaving 5 bases of the junction unmatched. This CDR3 comprises 15 residues. CDR1 and CDR2 from the germline V gene are DFQATT and SNEGSKA (reference sequence). CDR3 loop: CSARPTGVTNEKLFF. The CDR3 nucleotides read TGCAGTGCTAGGCCCACAGGGGTAACTAATGAAAAACTGTTTTTT.

With regard to this clonotype: This may be a read error: a much more frequent sequence differs by one nucleotide. The chain carries TRBV20-1 and TRBJ2-3; 7 nucleotides agree with TRBD1. This CDR3 is built from 15 residues. Unmatched junction bases numbered 9, after V lost 5 bases and J lost 1 base. The V gene's germline CDR1 is DFQATT and CDR2 SNEGSKA (reference sequence). The CDR3 bases are TGCAGTGCTTACAAGGGGGCGACCGGCACAGATACGCAGTATTTT. Its translation is CSAYKGATGTDTQYF.

As to this clonotype: A much bigger clone sits one base away, suggesting this may be a read error. This chain uses TRBV20-1 with TRBJ1-2; the D gene is possibly TRBD1 (6 bases). This CDR3 has 13 residues. The V gene's germline CDR1 is DFQATT and CDR2 SNEGSKA (reference sequence). CDR3 protein: CGASSDRSYGYTF. The CDR3 DNA reads as TGCGGTGCTAGCTCGGACAGAAGTTATGGCTACACCTTC.

Worth noting for this clonotype: Since a much larger clone is just one base distant, this may be a read error. CDR3: CASSPWDLNTEAFF. The CDR3 DNA sequence: TGTGCCAGCTCACCATGGGACCTGAACACTGAAGCTTTCTTT. J is TRBJ1-1 and V is TRBV18; a possible D gene is TRBD1 (5 bases). V gave up 2 bases and J gave up 0 bases, with 7 bases separating them. There are 14 residues in the CDR3. Germline assignment: CDR1 KGHSH and CDR2 LQKENI.

This clonotype came up many times. The rearrangement joins TRBV12-3 or TRBV12-4 to TRBJ1-2; D remains ambiguous. The CDR3 has 14 amino acids. V lost 5 bases and J 4 bases, leaving 14 bases between the germline ends. As DNA, the CDR3 is TGTGCCAGCAGTCCTAGCCGGACGGCCTATGGCTACACCTTC. It is translated as CASSPSRTAYGYTF.

Worth noting for this clonotype: This may arise from a read error, as a much more abundant clone is one base away. This chain links TRBV4-2 with TRBJ1-1, with 7 positions matching TRBD1. The CDR3 loop spans 15 amino acids. V trimming: 4 bases; J trimming: 4 bases; junction bases outside the gene matches: 9. Germline V gene sequence: CDR1 LGHNA, CDR2 YNFKEQ. Written as DNA, the CDR3 is TGTGCCAGCAGCCCGATGACAGGGAAGAGCACTGAAGCTTTCTTT. It yields the protein CASSPMTGKSTEAFF.

On this clonotype itself: The conserved phenylalanine or tryptophan normally closing the CDR3 is absent here, so this likely arose from a read error. No DNA is shown, since the ends of the CDR3 on it are uncertain; the CDR3 is the one TCRdb lists. This chain links TRBV6-6 with TRBJ1-6. Germline V CDR1 and CDR2: MNHNY, SVGAGI (reference sequence). A total of 17 residues make up the CDR3, ends included. This CDR3 is CASSFDEESFYNSPLYS.

The V gene is TRBV6-5, the J gene TRBJ2-1; 7 bases line up with TRBD2. CDR1 is MNHEY and CDR2 is SVGAGI in the germline V gene. This CDR3 is 15 amino acids long. V gave up 6 bases and J gave up 1 base; unmatched junction bases: 6. The CDR3 bases are TGTGCCAGCAGCCCTATCGGGAGGTCCTACAATGAGCAGTTCTTC. Protein: CASSPIGRSYNEQFF.

The rearrangement uses TRBV28 and TRBJ1-1; D uncertain. This CDR3 spans 14 amino acids. Germline CDR1 and CDR2: MDHEN and SYDVKM. V shed 4 bases and J shed 1 base, with 10 bases lying between them. The CDR3 sequence: CASSYQEGNTEAFF. The CDR3 DNA is TGTGCCAGCAGTTATCAGGAGGGGAACACTGAAGCTTTCTTT. Drawing the rest from reference TRBV28 and TRBJ1-1, the complete variable domain is DVKVTQSSRYLVKRTGEKVFLECVQDMDHENMFWYRQDPGLGLRLIYFSYDVKMKEKGDIPEGYSVSREKKERFSLILESASTNQTSMYLCASSYQEGNTEAFFGQGTRLTVV.

This rearrangement joins TRBV11-2 to TRBJ2-1; TRBD1 matches at 7 bases. V lost 5 bases and J lost 5; bases outside the gene matches: 12. Germline V gene data show CDR1 as SGHAT and CDR2 as FQNNGV. The CDR3 length is 16 residues. The CDR3, as DNA: TGTGCCAGCAGCCGGGGCAGGGGGTTCCTAAACAATGAGCAGTTCTTC. Residues: CASSRGRGFLNNEQFF.

As concerns this clonotype: A much larger clone differs by one base, so this may be a read error. This CDR3 is missing its conserved last phenylalanine or tryptophan, likely due to a read error. The chain has TRBV5-5 and TRBJ2-5, with 7 bases fitting TRBD1. The CDR3 consists of 13 residues. The germline gives CDR1 SGHKS, CDR2 YYEKEE (reference sequence). J gave up 3 bases and V 2 bases, and 1 base lay outside the gene matches. CDR3 in DNA: TGTGCCAGCAGCTTAACAGGGGAAGAGACCCAGTACCTC. Translating it yields CASSLTGEETQYL.

To note about this clonotype: One end of the junction does not line up with germline, which may come from a read error. The CDR3 DNA is TGTGCCATTAGTGAGTCTACGGCGGGAGTTGGAGATACGCAGTATTTT. Residues: CAISESTAGVGDTQYF. The chain employs TRBV10-3 and TRBJ2-3; 7 nucleotides line up with TRBD2. The CDR3 is made up of 16 amino acids. Germline assignment: CDR1 ENHRY and CDR2 SYGVKD.

Of note for this clonotype: A junction boundary mismatches the germline segment, possibly from a read error. J is TRBJ2-3 and V is TRBV4-3; a possible D gene is TRBD1 (6 bases). The CDR3 sequence is 16 residues long. Germline values: CDR1 LGHNA, CDR2 YSLEER. The CDR3 loop reads CASSQDQGVGTYTQFF. DNA for the CDR3: TGCGCCAGCAGCCAAGATCAGGGAGTGGGGACATATACGCAGTTTTTT.

Comment on this clonotype: An end of the junction differs from the germline gene, which may be a read error. In DNA, the CDR3 is TGTGCCAGCAACCAAGGGGGTTCGGGACTAGCGGAGTACGAGCAGTACTTC. As protein: CASNQGGSGLAEYEQYF. This sequence joins TRBV4-2 and TRBJ2-7, with 11 bases aligning to TRBD2. Germline V gene lookup returns CDR1 LGHNA and CDR2 YNFKEQ. This CDR3 region has 17 residues.

A note on this clonotype: A much larger clonotype is one base distant, so this may be a read error. This chain uses TRBV5-4 with TRBJ2-6, with D tentatively TRBD1 (5 bases). V lost 0 bases, J lost 3 bases, and 10 bases lay in between. Germline CDR1 is SGHNT and CDR2 is YYREEE (reference sequence). The CDR3 is 16 residues long. This chain's CDR3 is CASSLDRGHGANVLTF. The CDR3 nucleotides are TGTGCCAGCAGCTTGGATAGGGGTCATGGGGCCAACGTCCTGACTTTC.

For this clonotype: The CDR3 does not close with the conserved phenylalanine or tryptophan, likely indicating a read error. The DNA is left out, because the CDR3 cannot be placed on it with certainty; the CDR3 is given as TCRdb lists it. The rearrangement uses TRBV11-2 and TRBJ1-5; TRBD1, the D gene given by the table, was not confirmed from the DNA. Inclusive of both ends, the CDR3 amounts to 13 amino acids. Germline V gene lookup returns CDR1 SGHAT and CDR2 FQNNGV. CDR3 amino acids: CASSRDRGQPRHS.

A word on this clonotype: Germline and junction disagree at one end, which may indicate a read error. This chain uses TRBV6-6 with TRBJ2-7; 9 nucleotides match TRBD1. The CDR3 extends over 15 amino acids. CDR1 is MNHNY, CDR2 SVGAGI, per germline (reference sequence). The CDR3 DNA reads TGTGTCATCAGTCGACAGACAGGGGGAGACTACGACCAGTACTTC. It specifies CVISRQTGGDYDQYF.

Remarks on this clonotype: Since the CDR3 does not end with the conserved phenylalanine or tryptophan, this likely comes from a read error. The chain links TRBV11-1 to TRBJ1-1; D not certain. This CDR3 spans 14 amino acids. Germline V CDR1 and CDR2: SGHAT, FQDESV (reference sequence). Here the CDR3 DNA reads TGTGCTAGCAGCGTTATTGGGAGAGCAGCCGGGGCTTTCTAT. Translating it yields CASSVIGRAAGAFY.

Comment on this clonotype: Its ends do not fully match the called genes, so a read error is possible. V is TRBV20-1 and J is TRBJ2-2; D tentatively reads TRBD1 or TRBD2 (6 bases each). This CDR3 is 12 amino acids long. The germline V gene has CDR1 DFQATT and CDR2 SNEGSKA (reference sequence). Here the CDR3 reads CNTNGQTGGLFF. CDR3 DNA sequence: TGTAATACTAATGGACAGACCGGGGGGCTGTTTTTT.

The rearrangement joins TRBV11-2 to TRBJ2-3, with 8 bases matching TRBD2. This CDR3 region has 17 residues. Germline V gene sequence: CDR1 SGHAT, CDR2 FQNNGV. J lost 7 bases, V lost 1 base, and 13 bases had no gene match. CDR3 sequence: CASSLGPVAGSTHTQYF. Here the CDR3 DNA reads TGTGCCAGCAGCTTAGGTCCCGTAGCGGGGAGCACCCATACGCAGTATTTT.

In its sample, this clonotype was seen once. This may stem from a read error, because a much larger clone lies one nucleotide away. The chain recombines TRBV6-1 with TRBJ2-7; D possibly uses TRBD1 or TRBD2 (5 bases each). The CDR3 has 15 amino acids. Germline assignment: CDR1 MNHNS and CDR2 SASEGT. The chain's CDR3 is CASCERVGENYEQYF. The CDR3 DNA follows: TGTGCCAGCTGTGAACGGGTGGGGGAGAACTACGAGCAGTACTTC.

As regards this clonotype: Here the CDR3 omits its conserved ending phenylalanine or tryptophan, so a read error is the likely source. It is unclear where the CDR3 begins or ends on the DNA, so no DNA is shown, and the CDR3 is as TCRdb lists it. The V gene is TRBV6-6, the J gene TRBJ1-5; the table's D call, TRBD1, was not checked against the DNA. Including both end residues, the CDR3 is 16 amino acids long. Germline V CDR1 and CDR2: MNHNY, SVGAGI (reference sequence). This chain's CDR3 is CASSYSPIQGNQSRHS.

Comment on this clonotype: Given a much more abundant clone one base away, this may be a read error. The J gene is TRBJ1-1, the V gene TRBV12-3 or TRBV12-4; weak D call: TRBD1 (5 bases). The CDR3 loop spans 14 amino acids. The CDR3, as DNA: TGTGCCAGCAGTTATGGGGCAGGGATCACTGGAGCTTTCTTT. This encodes CASSYGAGITGAFF.

This clonotype was observed a single time. At one of its ends the junction is not consistent with the germline gene, which may arise from a read error. This sequence joins TRBV29-1 and TRBJ1-1; 10 bases are a match to TRBD1. The CDR3 totals 12 residues. From germline, CDR1 is SQVTM and CDR2 ANQGSEA. This chain's CDR3 is CSIGQGGHEAIF. The CDR3 coding sequence is TGCAGCATTGGACAGGGGGGTCACGAAGCTATCTTT. The variable domain in full, completed from reference TRBV29-1 and TRBJ1-1, reads SAVISQKPSRDICQRGTSLTIQCQVDSQVTMMFWYRQQPGQSLTLIATANQGSEATYESGFVIDKFPISRPNLTFSTLTVSNMSPEDSSIYLCSIGQGGHEAIFGQGTRLTVV.

Remarks on this clonotype: A clone one base away is much larger, so this may be a read error. The chain combines TRBV10-2 with TRBJ2-7, with D perhaps TRBD2 (6 bases). The CDR3 is made up of 14 amino acids. Looked up from germline, CDR1 is WSHSY and CDR2 is SAAADI. The V end lost 8 bases, the J end lost 3 bases, and 17 bases lay between the germline ends. The CDR3 region is CASLRDSALYEQYF. The CDR3 nucleotides are TGCGCCAGCCTTCGGGACTCAGCGCTCTACGAGCAGTACTTC.